This entry lists 10 T cell receptor beta chains sequenced from one sample in a study of blood T cell repertoires in COVID-19. TCRdb keeps only in-frame clones here, not all; method: immunoSEQ multiplex PCR. The table shows about 51,000 clones, with approximately 86% occurring only once. Sequenced input: peripheral blood. The receptors stem from an elderly man with active COVID-19.

The chain uses TRBV19 and TRBJ1-2; no reliable D call. The V end lost 5 bases, the J end lost 6 bases, and 13 bases lay between the germline ends. The CDR3 is 13 amino acids. Germline V CDR1 and CDR2: LNHDA, SQIVND (reference sequence). The CDR3, as DNA: TGTGCCAGTAGTCCCCCCCACAGAGATGGCTACACCTTC. Translation: CASSPPHRDGYTF. Supplemented by reference TRBV19 and TRBJ1-2, the full variable domain reads DGGITQSPKYLFRKEGQNVTLSCEQNLNHDAMYWYRQDPGQGLRLIYYSQIVNDFQKGDIAEGYSVSREKKESFPLTVTSAQKNPTAFYLCASSPPHRDGYTFGSGTRLTVV.

The rearrangement uses TRBV13 and TRBJ2-7, with D perhaps TRBD1 (6 bases). The CDR3 runs 17 residues. Germline CDR1 is PRHDT and CDR2 is FYEKMQ (reference sequence). V was clipped by 0 bases and J by 4 bases, with 19 bases between them. CDR3 nucleotide sequence: TGTGCCAGCAGCTTAGGAGTAGGGGGTTATACTCGGTACGAGCAGTACTTC. Its protein is CASSLGVGGYTRYEQYF.

The chain employs TRBV3-1 (or the pseudogene TRBV3-2) and TRBJ1-2; TRBD1 matches 7 bases. Germline values: CDR1 LGHDT, CDR2 YNNKEL (reference sequence). After removal of 6 bases from V and 8 bases from J, the junction contained 12 bases not matched to a gene. The CDR3 sequence is 14 residues long. The CDR3 DNA reads TGTGCCAGCAGTATGACCGACAGGGCCGGCGGCTACACCTTC. As protein: CASSMTDRAGGYTF.

The chain recombines TRBV9 with TRBJ2-2; D unresolved. The CDR3 spans 11 residues. Per germline, CDR1 SGDLS and CDR2 YYNGEE. V dropped 4 bases and J dropped 8 bases, with 6 bases sitting between them. CDR3 bases: TGTGCCAGCAGCCGTGAGGGGGAGCTGTTTTTT. This translates into CASSREGELFF.

The rearrangement links TRBV28 to TRBJ1-2; 10 bases are shared with TRBD1. With V trimmed by 2 bases and J by 8 bases, 11 bases remained unmatched. Germline V gives CDR1 MDHEN, CDR2 SYDVKM. The CDR3 has 16 residues. DNA for the CDR3: TGTGCCAGCAGTTTAGGACAGGGGGTCCCCAATGGGGGCTACACCTTC. This translates into CASSLGQGVPNGGYTF.

The genes are TRBV5-1 and TRBJ2-1, with a weak D call TRBD2 (7 bases). The CDR3 is 16 residues long. V was cut by 6 bases and J by 11 bases, with 27 bases left in between. Germline-derived CDR1 and CDR2 are SGHRS and YFSETQ. CDR3 sequence reads: CASTGFLVTEGGKQFF. The CDR3 DNA reads TGCGCCAGCACGGGCTTTTTGGTCACCGAGGGGGGGAAGCAGTTCTTC. Full variable domain (rest looked up from reference TRBV5-1 and TRBJ2-1): KAGVTQTPRYLIKTRGQQVTLSCSPISGHRSVSWYQQTPGQGLQFLFEYFSETQRNKGNFPGRFSGRQFSNSRSEMNVSTLELGDSALYLCASTGFLVTEGGKQFFGPGTRLTVL.

The chain employs TRBV13 and TRBJ1-2, with 10 bases fitting TRBD1. CDR1 is PRHDT and CDR2 is FYEKMQ in the germline V gene (reference sequence). The CDR3 is 18 residues long. V trimming: 6 bases; J trimming: 5 bases; junction bases outside the gene matches: 18. CDR3 coding DNA: TGTGCCAGCAGGTCAAAAGCCATAACCGGGACAGGGGTGTATGGCTACACCTTC. Translating gives CASRSKAITGTGVYGYTF.

This chain links TRBV10-3 with TRBJ2-3; a possible D gene is TRBD1 (6 bases). Germline CDR1 ENHRY, CDR2 SYGVKD. V lost 4 bases and J 1 base, leaving 9 bases between the germline ends. CDR3 length: 14 amino acids. The CDR3, as DNA: TGTGCCATCAGTGTACAGGGAGGCACAGATACGCAGTATTTT. It translates to CAISVQGGTDTQYF.

The chain couples TRBV13 to TRBJ2-1, with 14 bases matching TRBD2. CDR1 and CDR2 from the germline V gene are PRHDT and FYEKMQ (reference sequence). Unmatched junction bases numbered 6, after V lost 0 bases and J lost 8 bases. The length of the CDR3 is 17 residues. DNA of the CDR3: TGTGCCAGCAGCTTAGGCTTGGGGACTAGCGGGAGCGATGAGCAGTTCTTC. Protein sequence: CASSLGLGTSGSDEQFF.

The rearrangement uses TRBV19 and TRBJ2-1, with 7 bases aligning to TRBD2. Losses at the gene ends were 1 base for V and 3 bases for J; bases not matched to a gene: 6. The CDR3 runs 16 residues. From germline, CDR1 is LNHDA and CDR2 SQIVND (reference sequence). Written as DNA, the CDR3 is TGTGCCAGTAGTATAGCGGCGGGAGTCCTCTACAATGAGCAGTTCTTC. Translated: CASSIAAGVLYNEQFF.